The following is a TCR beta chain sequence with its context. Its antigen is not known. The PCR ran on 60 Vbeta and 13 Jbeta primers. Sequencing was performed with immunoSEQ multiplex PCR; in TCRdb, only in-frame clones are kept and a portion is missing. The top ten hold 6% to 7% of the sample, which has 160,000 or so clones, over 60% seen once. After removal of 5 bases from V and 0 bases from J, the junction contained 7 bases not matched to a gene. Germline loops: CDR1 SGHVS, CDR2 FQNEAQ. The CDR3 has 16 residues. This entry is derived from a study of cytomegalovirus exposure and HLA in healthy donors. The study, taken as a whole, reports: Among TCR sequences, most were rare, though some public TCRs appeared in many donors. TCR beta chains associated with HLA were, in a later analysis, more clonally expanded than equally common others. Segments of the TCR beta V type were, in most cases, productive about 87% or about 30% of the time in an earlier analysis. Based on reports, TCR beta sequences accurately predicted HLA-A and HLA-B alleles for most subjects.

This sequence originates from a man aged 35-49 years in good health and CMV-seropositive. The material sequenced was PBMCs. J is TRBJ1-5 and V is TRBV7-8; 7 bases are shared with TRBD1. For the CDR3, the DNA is TGTGCCAGCAGCGGACGACAGGGATATAGCAATCAGCCCCAGCATTTT. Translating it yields CASSGRQGYSNQPQHF.